This T cell receptor (beta chain) was identified during a study of CD8+CD57+ T cells in acquired aplastic anemia. Background on the study: Each DNA sample taken from sorted CD4+ and CD8+ cells came to approximately 3.2 ug on average.

CD8+CD57+ cell expansion, shown by flow cytometry, had occurred in the patients selected for sequencing. Prior therapy had not been administered to any patient at the time of blood sampling. Study results and limitations: Patients and controls turned out to have approximately 29 CD8+ CDR3 sequences in common.

Genomic DNA, the template, was used for profiling of the TCR beta VDJ and CDR3. TCRdb itself ran the reads through MiXCR, one entry per CDR3 protein. The sample lists 100,000 to 150,000 distinct CDR3 sequences; about 50% were seen once. The J segment lost 0 bases and the V segment lost 0 bases, leaving 5 bases of the junction unmatched. CDR1 is DFQATT, CDR2 SNEGSKA, per germline (reference sequence). The CDR3 length is 15 residues. This clonotype was picked up one time. Its antigen is as yet unknown. The clonotype comes from a human donor with aplastic anemia. The chain links TRBV20-1 to TRBJ2-7, with TRBD2 matching 7 bases. The source material was sorted CD4+, CD8+, or CD8+CD57+ T cells (not recorded which) from PBMCs. The CDR3 is CSARESGASSYEQYF. The CDR3 region has the DNA TGCAGTGCTAGAGAGAGCGGGGCGAGCTCCTACGAGCAGTACTTC.